These T cell receptor beta chains were read from a single sample in a study of T cells in Graves' hyperthyroidism and ophthalmopathy. One entry per CDR3 protein, called by TCRdb with MiXCR from the multiplex PCR reads. The table has about 590,000 distinct CDR3 sequences, approximately 15% seen once. Sample: blood. These receptors originate from a woman under 30 with Graves' ophthalmopathy. CDR3s include the opening cysteine and the closing phenylalanine or tryptophan. Each record gives: clone size, J gene, CDR3 length, V gene, D gene, CDR3 protein, CDR3 DNA. The D gene is left open where the match is weak. Clone size is stated in some rows and not others, as once, few, many or a class when expanded.

>few|TRBJ2-5|15|TRBV6-1|TRBD1
CASSEEGASWETQYF
TGTGCCAGCAGTGAAGAGGGGGCTAGTTGGGAGACCCAGTACTTC
>many|TRBJ2-3|14|TRBV5-1|NA
CASSPAGVADTQYF
TGCGCCAGCAGCCCCGCCGGGGTTGCAGATACGCAGTATTTT
>many|TRBJ2-5|14|TRBV2|NA
CASSGTATQETQYF
TGTGCCAGCAGTGGGACAGCTACTCAAGAGACCCAGTACTTC
>NA|TRBJ2-1|15|TRBV20-1|TRBD2
CSARGGSGGYNEQFF
TGCAGTGCTAGAGGGGGTAGCGGGGGCTACAATGAGCAGTTCTTC
>many|TRBJ2-7|14|TRBV20-1|TRBD2
CSAREGGGTYEQYF
TGCAGTGCTAGAGAAGGCGGGGGGACCTACGAGCAGTACTTC
>NA|TRBJ2-5|16|TRBV20-1|NA
CSARDPHGRYQETQYF
TGCAGTGCTAGAGATCCCCATGGGAGGTACCAAGAGACCCAGTACTTC
>NA|TRBJ2-1|23|TRBV7-3|NA
CASSLSPTIPRRGTRLFYNEQFF
TGTGCCAGCAGCTTAAGCCCGACCATCCCGAGACGCGGCACGAGGCTATTCTACAATGAGCAGTTCTTC
>NA|TRBJ2-3|13|TRBV6-4|NA
CASSDSMTTTQYF
TGTGCCAGCAGTGACTCGATGACTACCACGCAGTATTTT
>many|TRBJ1-1|14|TRBV12-3/TRBV12-4|TRBD1
CASRDRLMNTEAFF
TGTGCCAGCAGGGACAGGCTTATGAACACTGAAGCTTTCTTT
>NA|TRBJ2-3|12|TRBV6-1|NA
CASSLRGDAQYF
TGTGCCAGCAGCCTAAGAGGGGATGCGCAGTATTTT
>few|TRBJ1-4|18|TRBV7-9|NA
CASSLDDKGTATNEKLFF
TGTGCCAGCAGCTTAGATGATAAAGGGACTGCAACTAATGAAAAACTGTTTTTT
>many|TRBJ2-7|15|TRBV6-2/TRBV6-3|TRBD2
CASLPGREVSYEQYF
TGTGCCAGCCTCCCCGGGCGGGAGGTCTCCTACGAGCAGTACTTC
>NA|TRBJ2-3|16|TRBV7-8|TRBD2
CASSARLAGAGDTQYF
TGTGCCAGCAGCGCAAGACTAGCGGGAGCCGGTGATACGCAGTATTTT
>many|TRBJ2-7|14|TRBV9|TRBD1
CASSVAQGAYEQYF
TGTGCCAGCAGCGTAGCCCAGGGGGCCTACGAGCAGTACTTC
>many|TRBJ2-1|15|TRBV2|TRBD2
CASIGGGPSYNEQFF
TGTGCCAGCATTGGGGGAGGGCCCTCCTACAATGAGCAGTTCTTC
>many|TRBJ1-1|13|TRBV19|NA
CASTAAGNTEAFF
TGTGCCAGTACCGCGGCAGGGAACACTGAAGCTTTCTTT
>few|TRBJ1-2|15|TRBV5-8|NA
CASSRPDGGQDGYTF
TGTGCCAGCAGCAGGCCGGACGGGGGGCAAGATGGCTACACCTTC
>NA|TRBJ1-6|15|TRBV28|NA
CASNSPGYNNSPLHF
TGTGCCAGCAATTCCCCGGGATATAATAATTCACCCCTCCACTTT
>NA|TRBJ1-2|15|TRBV2|NA
CASSDRDNLNYGYTF
TGTGCCAGCAGTGACCGGGACAACTTAAACTATGGCTACACCTTC
>NA|TRBJ2-3|16|TRBV12-3/TRBV12-4|TRBD2
CASSLATSGGTDTQYF
TGTGCCAGCAGTTTAGCGACTAGCGGAGGCACAGATACGCAGTATTTT
>many|TRBJ2-1|12|TRBV12-3/TRBV12-4|NA
CASSLGVYEQFF
TGTGCCAGCAGTTTAGGAGTTTATGAGCAGTTCTTC
>many|TRBJ2-7|15|TRBV7-2|TRBD2
CASSLGLAGENEQYF
TGTGCCAGCAGCTTAGGGCTAGCGGGAGAAAACGAGCAGTACTTC
>few|TRBJ2-1|15|TRBV4-3|TRBD1
CASSPDKTGYNEQFF
TGCGCCAGCAGCCCCGATAAGACAGGGTACAATGAGCAGTTCTTC
>many|TRBJ1-6|13|TRBV30|NA
CAWSGQLESPLHF
TGTGCCTGGAGTGGACAGCTTGAATCACCCCTCCACTTT
>NA|TRBJ2-3|16|TRBV4-2|TRBD2
CASSQLLATSTDTQYF
TGTGCCAGCAGCCAATTACTAGCGACAAGCACAGATACGCAGTATTTT
>many|TRBJ2-1|14|TRBV7-9|NA
CASSLDPSLNEQFF
TGTGCCAGCAGCTTAGACCCCTCACTCAATGAGCAGTTCTTC
>NA|TRBJ1-4|15|TRBV7-9|NA
CASSSPGQTNEKLFF
TGTGCCAGCAGCTCGCCGGGCCAGACTAATGAAAAACTGTTTTTT
>many|TRBJ2-7|10|TRBV20-1|NA
CSARHTEQYF
TGCAGTGCTAGACACACGGAGCAGTACTTC
>few|TRBJ1-1|15|TRBV7-8|NA
CASSHTGGVGTEAFF
TGTGCCAGCAGCCACACCGGAGGGGTTGGCACTGAAGCTTTCTTT
>many|TRBJ2-2|21|TRBV6-1|NA
CASSEVLLRSGFKGNTGELFF
TGTGCCAGCAGTGAAGTCCTCCTCCGCTCAGGGTTTAAGGGGAACACCGGGGAGCTGTTTTTT
>many|TRBJ2-5|13|TRBV7-2|NA
CASSRGQEETQYF
TGTGCCAGCAGCCGGGGACAAGAAGAGACCCAGTACTTC
>few|TRBJ2-5|15|TRBV7-9|NA
CASSPSSPVPETQYF
TGTGCCAGCAGCCCCTCGAGCCCCGTCCCGGAGACCCAGTACTTC
>few|TRBJ2-7|15|TRBV3-1|TRBD2
CASSQARTSGRARYF
TGTGCCAGCAGCCAAGCCAGGACTAGCGGGAGGGCCCGGTACTTC
>NA|TRBJ2-1|15|TRBV25-1|NA
CASSEYNGQNNEQFF
TGTGCCAGCAGTGAATATAACGGACAGAACAATGAGCAGTTCTTC
>NA|TRBJ2-5|17|TRBV7-6|TRBD2
CASSLRVAGGHQETQYF
TGTGCCAGCAGCTTACGTGTGGCGGGAGGACACCAAGAGACCCAGTACTTC
>few|TRBJ2-1|17|TRBV20-1|TRBD2
CSARDPRTSGAYNEQFF
TGCAGTGCTAGAGATCCTCGTACTAGCGGGGCCTACAATGAGCAGTTCTTC
>NA|TRBJ1-5|14|TRBV27|TRBD1
CASSSGQVLQPQHF
TGTGCCAGCAGTTCCGGACAGGTCTTGCAGCCCCAGCATTTT
>few|TRBJ2-3|19|TRBV28|TRBD1
CASIPPPGQAVDSTDTQYF
TGTGCCAGCATCCCTCCCCCCGGACAGGCAGTCGATTCCACAGATACGCAGTATTTT
>many|TRBJ2-1|14|TRBV10-3|NA
CAISAGDPYNEQFF
TGTGCCATCAGTGCAGGGGACCCCTACAATGAGCAGTTCTTC
>NA|TRBJ1-1|15|TRBV29-1|TRBD1
CSVARGQSMNTEAFF
TGCAGCGTGGCCAGGGGGCAATCGATGAACACTGAAGCTTTCTTT